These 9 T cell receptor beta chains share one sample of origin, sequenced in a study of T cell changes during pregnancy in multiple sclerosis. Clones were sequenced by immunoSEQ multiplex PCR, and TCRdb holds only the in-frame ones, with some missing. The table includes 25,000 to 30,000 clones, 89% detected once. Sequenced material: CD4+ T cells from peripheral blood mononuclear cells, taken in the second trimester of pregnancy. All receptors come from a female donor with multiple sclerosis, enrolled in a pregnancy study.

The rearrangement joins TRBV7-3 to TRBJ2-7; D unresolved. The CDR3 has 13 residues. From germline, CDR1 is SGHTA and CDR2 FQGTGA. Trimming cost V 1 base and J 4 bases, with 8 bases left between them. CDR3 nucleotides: TGTGCCAGCAGCTTAAGAGGCGGTTACGAGCAGTACTTC. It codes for CASSLRGGYEQYF. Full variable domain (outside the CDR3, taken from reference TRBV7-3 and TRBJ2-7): GAGVSQTPSNKVTEKGKYVELRCDPISGHTALYWYRQSLGQGPEFLIYFQGTGAADDSGLPNDRFFAVRPEGSVSTLKIQRTERGDSAVYLCASSLRGGYEQYFGPGTRLTVT.

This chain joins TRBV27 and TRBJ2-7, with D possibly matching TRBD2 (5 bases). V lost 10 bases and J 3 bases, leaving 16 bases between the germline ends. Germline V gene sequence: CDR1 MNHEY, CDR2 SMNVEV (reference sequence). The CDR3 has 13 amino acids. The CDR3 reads CATTRGGNYEQYF. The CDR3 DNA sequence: TGTGCCACTACCCGAGGAGGAAACTACGAGCAGTACTTC.

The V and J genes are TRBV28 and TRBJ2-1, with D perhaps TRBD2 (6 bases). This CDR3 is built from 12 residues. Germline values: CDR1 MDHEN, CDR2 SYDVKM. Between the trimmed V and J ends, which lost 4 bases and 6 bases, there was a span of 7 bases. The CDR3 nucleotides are TGTGCCAGCAGTTCCGGGGGCAATGAGCAGTTCTTC. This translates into CASSSGGNEQFF.

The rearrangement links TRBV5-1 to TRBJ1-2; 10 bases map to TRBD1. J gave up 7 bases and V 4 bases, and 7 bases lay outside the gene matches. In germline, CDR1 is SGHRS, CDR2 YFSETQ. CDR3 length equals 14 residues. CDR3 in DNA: TGCGCCAGCAGCCCCGGGACAGGGGTGGTTGGCTACACCTTC. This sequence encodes CASSPGTGVVGYTF.

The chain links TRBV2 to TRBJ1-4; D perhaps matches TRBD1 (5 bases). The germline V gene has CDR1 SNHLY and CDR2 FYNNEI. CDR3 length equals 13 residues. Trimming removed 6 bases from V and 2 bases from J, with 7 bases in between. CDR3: CASSAGTNEKLFF. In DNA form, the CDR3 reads TGTGCCAGCAGCGCAGGGACTAATGAAAAACTGTTTTTT.

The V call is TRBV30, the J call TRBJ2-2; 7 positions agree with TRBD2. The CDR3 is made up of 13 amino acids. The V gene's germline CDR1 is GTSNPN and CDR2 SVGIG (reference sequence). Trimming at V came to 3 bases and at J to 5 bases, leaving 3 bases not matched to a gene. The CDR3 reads CAWRGGGTGELFF. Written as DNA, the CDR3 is TGTGCCTGGAGGGGGGGAGGGACCGGGGAGCTGTTTTTT.

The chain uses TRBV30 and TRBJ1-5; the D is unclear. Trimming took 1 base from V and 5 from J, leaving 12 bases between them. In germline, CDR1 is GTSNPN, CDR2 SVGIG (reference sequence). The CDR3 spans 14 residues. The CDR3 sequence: CAWSGRQNDQPQHF. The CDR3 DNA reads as TGTGCCTGGAGTGGTCGTCAGAACGATCAGCCCCAGCATTTT.

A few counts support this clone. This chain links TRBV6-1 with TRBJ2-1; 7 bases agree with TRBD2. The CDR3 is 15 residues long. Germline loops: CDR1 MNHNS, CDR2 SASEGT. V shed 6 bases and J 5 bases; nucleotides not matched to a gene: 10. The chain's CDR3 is CASRMGGGLDNEQFF. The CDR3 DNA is TGTGCCAGCAGAATGGGGGGGGGATTGGACAATGAGCAGTTCTTC.

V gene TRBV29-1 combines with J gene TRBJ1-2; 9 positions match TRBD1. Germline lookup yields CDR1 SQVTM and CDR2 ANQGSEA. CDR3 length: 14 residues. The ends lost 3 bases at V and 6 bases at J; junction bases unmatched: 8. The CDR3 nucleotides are TGCAGCGTTGAGAGCTCAACAGGGGGCAATGGCTACACCTTC. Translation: CSVESSTGGNGYTF.